Shown below are 31 T cell receptor beta chains from a single sample sequenced in a study of blood T cell repertoires in COVID-19. The assay was immunoSEQ multiplex PCR, and TCRdb's table has in-frame clones only and misses some. The table lists 130,000 or so clones, around 77% of them singletons. Sequencing used peripheral blood. The receptors here all came from a human donor in a cohort sampled during active COVID-19.

The chain uses TRBV5-1 and TRBJ1-2; D is possibly TRBD1 (6 bases). Germline assignment: CDR1 SGHRS and CDR2 YFSETQ. The CDR3 totals 16 residues. V gave up 4 bases and J gave up 4 bases, with 20 bases separating them. The CDR3 loop reads CASSPALGGLSYGYTF. The CDR3 nucleotides read TGCGCCAGCAGCCCCGCTCTCGGGGGGCTTAGCTATGGCTACACCTTC.

The chain links TRBV10-3 to TRBJ1-5, with TRBD1 matching 9 bases. The junction had 12 bases not matched to a gene; V was cut back by 3 bases and J by 3 bases. Germline CDR1 and CDR2: ENHRY and SYGVKD. This CDR3 has 18 residues. CDR3 residues: CAISEGRPGQGFNQPQHF. The CDR3 bases are TGTGCCATCAGTGAAGGACGCCCGGGACAGGGATTCAATCAGCCCCAGCATTTT.

The CDR3 nucleotides are TGTGCCAGCAGCCGAGGGCAGAATGACCCGGGGGACACCATATATTTT. Translating it yields CASSRGQNDPGDTIYF. The chain recombines TRBV5-8 with TRBJ1-3, with D maybe TRBD1 (5 bases). From germline, CDR1 is SGHTS and CDR2 YDEGEE. The CDR3 runs to 16 residues. Trimming pared 4 bases from V and 8 bases from J, leaving 22 bases between.

The chain joins TRBV7-2 to TRBJ1-1; D gene ambiguous. CDR3 length: 13 residues. V was clipped by 3 bases and J by 1 base, with 6 bases between them. The germline CDR1 and CDR2 sequences are SGHTA and FQGNSA. CDR3 protein: CASSFQQNTEAFF. The CDR3 region has the DNA TGTGCCAGCAGCTTTCAACAGAACACTGAAGCTTTCTTT.

The gene calls are TRBV10-3 and TRBJ1-5; weak D call: TRBD1 (6 bases). Between the trimmed V and J ends, which lost 10 bases and 6 bases, there was a span of 22 bases. Germline CDR1 ENHRY, CDR2 SYGVKD. The CDR3 has 15 amino acids. CDR3 amino acids: CATPGDRAFSQPQHF. In DNA, the CDR3 is TGTGCCACCCCAGGGGACCGGGCCTTCAGTCAGCCCCAGCATTTT.

This clone occurred once. The chain uses TRBV3-1 (or the pseudogene TRBV3-2) and TRBJ2-7; D not resolved. Germline assignment: CDR1 LGHDT and CDR2 YNNKEL (reference sequence). The V gene lost 1 base and the J gene lost 4 bases, with 26 bases spanning the gap. CDR3 size: 19 residues. The CDR3 region has the DNA TGTGCCAGCAGCCAAGGGGCACACCATCTGGCCCCCTCGGAATACGAGCAGTACTTC. This encodes CASSQGAHHLAPSEYEQYF.

The count of this clone is one. The chain carries TRBV7-9 and TRBJ2-1; unclear D gene. The germline V gene encodes CDR1 SEHNR and CDR2 FQNEAQ (reference sequence). V was trimmed by 0 bases and J by 2 bases, leaving 5 bases between them. The CDR3 is 14 residues long. CDR3 coding DNA: TGTGCCAGCAGCTTAGCGAGCACCTACAATGAGCAGTTCTTC. It codes for CASSLASTYNEQFF. The complete variable domain, with remaining parts taken from reference TRBV7-9 and TRBJ2-1, reads DTGVSQNPRHKITKRGQNVTFRCDPISEHNRLYWYRQTLGQGPEFLTYFQNEAQLEKSRLLSDRFSAERPKGSFSTLEIQRTEQGDSAMYLCASSLASTYNEQFFGPGTRLTVL.

Only a few counts were recorded for this clone. The genes are TRBV5-5 and TRBJ1-1; D may be TRBD1 (6 bases). Per the germline V gene, CDR1 is SGHKS and CDR2 is YYEKEE (reference sequence). The V end lost 2 bases, the J end lost 0 bases, and 14 bases lay between the germline ends. The CDR3 runs to 16 residues. The CDR3: CASSFRTDFMNTEAFF. The CDR3 nucleotides are TGTGCCAGCAGCTTCCGGACAGACTTCATGAACACTGAAGCTTTCTTT.

V is TRBV3-1 (or the pseudogene TRBV3-2) and J is TRBJ1-5; 11 bases align to TRBD1. V trimming: 3 bases; J trimming: 2 bases; junction bases outside the gene matches: 3. Germline loops: CDR1 LGHDT, CDR2 YNNKEL (reference sequence). The length of the CDR3 is 16 residues. The CDR3, as DNA: TGTGCCAGCAGCCAGGGGACAGGGGGACGCAATCAGCCCCAGCATTTT. Residues: CASSQGTGGRNQPQHF.

The table lists this clone with a few counts. The chain carries TRBV19 and TRBJ2-7; TRBD1 matches 8 bases. CDR1 and CDR2 from the germline V gene are LNHDA and SQIVND (reference sequence). J lost 1 base, V lost 7 bases, and 9 bases had no gene match. The CDR3 is made up of 15 amino acids. CDR3 in DNA: TGTGCCAGTACCGAGACAGGGGACCCTTCCTACGAGCAGTACTTC. Amino acid sequence: CASTETGDPSYEQYF.

The J gene is TRBJ2-3, the V gene TRBV28; 12 bases line up with TRBD2. The CDR3 is made up of 17 amino acids. Per the germline V gene, CDR1 is MDHEN and CDR2 is SYDVKM. Trimming cost V 3 bases and J 1 base; bases outside gene matches: 5. The CDR3 sequence: CASSFETSGGRTDTQYF. DNA for the CDR3: TGTGCCAGCAGTTTTGAGACTAGCGGGGGTCGCACAGATACGCAGTATTTT.

This sequence joins TRBV4-1 and TRBJ1-1; 10 bases fit TRBD1. V shed 2 bases, J shed 10 bases, and the junction held 10 bases outside the gene matches. CDR1 is MGHRA and CDR2 is YSYEKL in the germline V gene. This CDR3 comprises 15 residues. The CDR3 bases are TGCGCCAGCAGCCAACCGGGACAGGGGTCGAGGGGAGCTTTCTTT. Encoded protein: CASSQPGQGSRGAFF.

V gene TRBV5-4 combines with J gene TRBJ2-7; D is unresolved. From germline, CDR1 is SGHNT and CDR2 YYREEE (reference sequence). The CDR3 is made up of 15 amino acids. Between the trimmed V and J ends, which lost 2 bases and 2 bases, there was a span of 14 bases. CDR3 sequence: CASSLGLTGAYEQYF. DNA for the CDR3: TGTGCCAGCAGCTTAGGTTTGACGGGTGCCTACGAGCAGTACTTC. Based on the CDR3 plus reference TRBV5-4 and TRBJ2-7, the full variable domain is ETGVTQSPTHLIKTRGQQVTLRCSSQSGHNTVSWYQQALGQGPQFIFQYYREEENGRGNFPPRFSGLQFPNYSSELNVNALELDDSALYLCASSLGLTGAYEQYFGPGTRLTVT.

The chain recombines TRBV2 with TRBJ2-7, with D possibly being TRBD1 (6 bases). CDR1 and CDR2 from the germline V gene are SNHLY and FYNNEI. The length of the CDR3 is 15 residues. Trimming cost V 7 bases and J 0 bases, with 16 bases left between them. CDR3 bases: TGTGCCAGCACGGAAGGGACATGGACCTCCTACGAGCAGTACTTC. Protein sequence: CASTEGTWTSYEQYF. Filled out from reference TRBV2 and TRBJ2-7, the complete variable domain reads EPEVTQTPSHQVTQMGQEVILRCVPISNHLYFYWYRQILGQKVEFLVSFYNNEISEKSEIFDDQFSVERPDGSNFTLKIRSTKLEDSAMYFCASTEGTWTSYEQYFGPGTRLTVT.

This clone was seen more than once but under ten times. This chain joins TRBV27 and TRBJ2-7, with D possibly being TRBD1 (6 bases). CDR3 length: 14 amino acids. The V and J ends lost 5 bases and 2 bases respectively, with 13 bases between them. Germline CDR1 MNHEY, CDR2 SMNVEV (reference sequence). This CDR3 is CASSPWTATYEQYF. CDR3 DNA: TGTGCCAGCAGTCCCTGGACAGCAACCTACGAGCAGTACTTC.

V is TRBV7-8 and J is TRBJ2-1; TRBD2 aligns across 7 bases. This CDR3 has 15 amino acids. The V gene end was trimmed by 1 base and the J gene end by 3 bases; junction bases not matched to a gene: 3. CDR1 and CDR2 from the germline V gene are SGHVS and FQNEAQ. The CDR3 bases are TGTGCCAGCAGCTTAGGCCGGGGGGACTACAATGAGCAGTTCTTC. It specifies CASSLGRGDYNEQFF.

This clone was counted between two and nine times. V usage is TRBV6-2 or TRBV6-3 and J usage is TRBJ2-7; 7 nucleotides match TRBD1. The germline V gene has CDR1 MNHEY and CDR2 SVGEGT. The CDR3 loop spans 15 amino acids. Trimming at V came to 0 bases and at J to 6 bases, leaving 8 bases not matched to a gene. In DNA form, the CDR3 reads TGTGCCAGCAGTTACTCGGCCCACAGGGGCTCCGAGCAGTACTTC. Translated, it gives CASSYSAHRGSEQYF.

The rearrangement uses TRBV19 and TRBJ1-2; D is uncertain. The V gene's germline CDR1 is LNHDA and CDR2 SQIVND (reference sequence). The CDR3 consists of 14 residues. Between the trimmed V and J ends, which lost 0 bases and 2 bases, there was a span of 7 bases. This CDR3 reads CASSIDRTNYGYTF. DNA of the CDR3: TGTGCCAGTAGTATAGACCGTACAAACTATGGCTACACCTTC.

V usage is TRBV9 and J usage is TRBJ1-3; D ambiguous. Germline CDR1 and CDR2: SGDLS and YYNGEE. This CDR3 contains 14 residues. Trimming shortened V by 3 bases and J by 2 bases, and 9 bases separated the two germline ends. CDR3 DNA: TGTGCCAGCAGCGGTCAGATGGCTGGAAACACCATATATTTT. Residues: CASSGQMAGNTIYF.

In DNA, the CDR3 is TGTGCCAGCAGCTTACGGGACTTCCAAGAGACCCAGTACTTC. It specifies CASSLRDFQETQYF. The chain joins TRBV5-8 to TRBJ2-5; perhaps TRBD2 as D (6 bases). Germline-derived CDR1 and CDR2 are SGHTS and YDEGEE. This CDR3 region has 14 residues. The V gene lost 2 bases and the J gene lost 1 base, with 9 bases spanning the gap.

This chain joins TRBV7-9 and TRBJ1-5, with 10 bases that match TRBD1. Germline trimming cut 5 bases from V and 5 bases from J; bases unmatched to any gene: 6. CDR3 length equals 15 residues. Germline assignment: CDR1 SEHNR and CDR2 FQNEAQ (reference sequence). CDR3 loop: CASSPPGTGDQPQHF. In DNA, the CDR3 is TGTGCCAGCAGCCCACCCGGGACAGGGGATCAGCCCCAGCATTTT. Based on the CDR3 plus reference TRBV7-9 and TRBJ1-5, the full variable domain is DTGVSQNPRHKITKRGQNVTFRCDPISEHNRLYWYRQTLGQGPEFLTYFQNEAQLEKSRLLSDRFSAERPKGSFSTLEIQRTEQGDSAMYLCASSPPGTGDQPQHFGDGTRLSIL.

V and J are TRBV9 and TRBJ1-1; D is perhaps TRBD1 (5 bases). V gave up 2 bases and J gave up 0 bases, with 11 bases separating them. The CDR3 totals 15 residues. The germline V gene encodes CDR1 SGDLS and CDR2 YYNGEE. The DNA of the CDR3 is TGTGCCAGCAGCGTCGGGGACTTGATGAACACTGAAGCTTTCTTT. This gives the protein CASSVGDLMNTEAFF.

The chain employs TRBV14 and TRBJ2-7; TRBD1 matches 7 bases. J lost 0 bases, V lost 4 bases, and 9 bases had no gene match. The V gene's germline CDR1 is SGHDN and CDR2 FVKESK. The CDR3 spans 16 residues. Written as DNA, the CDR3 is TGTGCCAGCAGCCCGAAGGTGGGGGACAGCTCCTACGAGCAGTACTTC. As protein: CASSPKVGDSSYEQYF.

The J gene is TRBJ1-3, the V gene TRBV28; 7 nucleotides agree with TRBD1. The CDR3 covers 18 residues. V lost 1 base and J lost 0; bases outside the gene matches: 9. Germline CDR1 is MDHEN and CDR2 is SYDVKM. The CDR3 region has the DNA TGTGCCAGCAGTTTATACGGCAAGACAGGGTACTCTGGAAACACCATATATTTT. It codes for CASSLYGKTGYSGNTIYF.

This rearrangement joins TRBV4-2 to TRBJ1-3; 8 bases align to TRBD1. This CDR3 contains 14 residues. V dropped 1 base and J dropped 6; count of bases not matched to a gene: 2. The germline V gene encodes CDR1 LGHNA and CDR2 YNFKEQ. The CDR3 loop reads CASSQAGGENTIYF. CDR3 coding DNA: TGTGCCAGCAGCCAAGCAGGGGGCGAAAACACCATATATTTT.

The chain employs TRBV6-6 and TRBJ1-2, with TRBD1 as a possible D gene (5 bases). Germline V CDR1 and CDR2: MNHNY, SVGAGI (reference sequence). The germline V and J ends were trimmed by 2 bases and 2 bases, with 9 bases remaining between them. The CDR3 has 14 amino acids. The CDR3 DNA reads TGTGCCAGCAGTTACAACCAGGGAAACTATGGCTACACCTTC. This translates into CASSYNQGNYGYTF.

The rearrangement links TRBV5-1 to TRBJ1-1, with D perhaps TRBD1 (6 bases). Germline CDR1 and CDR2: SGHRS and YFSETQ. There are 17 residues in the CDR3. V lost 10 bases and J lost 3, with 28 bases in between. This CDR3 reads CARRGTGRGGADTEAFF. CDR3 bases: TGCGCCCGCCGTGGGACGGGCCGGGGGGGGGCGGACACTGAAGCTTTCTTT.

This clone was seen just once. V usage is TRBV6-5 and J usage is TRBJ1-1, with D tentatively TRBD1 (6 bases). CDR1 MNHEY and CDR2 SVGAGI come from the germline V gene. The CDR3 runs 14 residues. V was trimmed by 6 bases and J by 7 bases, leaving 18 bases between them. In DNA form, the CDR3 reads TGTGCCAGCAGGGGAATTGACAGGACCTATGAAGCTTTCTTT. Amino acid sequence: CASRGIDRTYEAFF.

The gene calls are TRBV14 and TRBJ1-1; TRBD1 might be the D (5 bases). The ends were cut back, 2 bases at V and 7 bases at J, with 14 bases in the middle. Germline V gene lookup returns CDR1 SGHDN and CDR2 FVKESK. CDR3 length: 14 amino acids. The CDR3 region is CASSQQGGLGEAFF. The CDR3 DNA is TGTGCCAGCAGCCAACAGGGAGGTTTGGGTGAAGCTTTCTTT.

The chain recombines TRBV5-1 with TRBJ1-1, with D possibly TRBD1 on 5 matching bases. CDR1 is SGHRS and CDR2 is YFSETQ in the germline V gene. This CDR3 comprises 12 residues. With 4 bases removed from V and 9 bases from J, the gap between germline ends came to 13 bases. The CDR3 protein is CASSDQGEQAFF. The CDR3 DNA sequence: TGCGCCAGCAGCGACCAGGGCGAACAAGCTTTCTTT.

In this sample, this clone turned up a few times. This chain joins TRBV6-5 and TRBJ1-1; D remains unclear. The germline CDR1 and CDR2 sequences are MNHEY and SVGAGI. The CDR3 totals 15 residues. V lost 1 base and J 4 bases, leaving 13 bases between the germline ends. In nucleotides, the CDR3 is TGTGCCAGCAGTTACTTCCCCATAGTGAGCACTGAAGCTTTCTTT. As protein: CASSYFPIVSTEAFF.